This TCR beta chain was sequenced for a study of T cells after posttransplantation cyclophosphamide. Study-wide points: Skin or GI-infiltrating T cells shared few TRB sequences with blood.

Libraries were prepared by immunoSEQ multiplex PCR; TCRdb keeps only in-frame clonotypes and omits some of them. Singletons are absent from the sample, which has 5,000 to 5,500 clones. A marrow graft followed busulfan-fludarabine conditioning, with cyclophosphamide on days +3 and +4. This clone was seen at least ten times. Its antigen is still unknown. The source is a female patient between 30 and 45 years old who received an allogeneic stem cell transplant from an unrelated donor, was CMV-positive, and had acute and chronic GVHD. Some T cells may arise from the graft donor. Sequenced here: PBMCs, sampled after allogeneic stem cell transplant with posttransplant cyclophosphamide.

The CDR3 reads CASSESRASEGNTIYF. The DNA for the CDR3 is TGTGCCAGCAGTGAATCGAGGGCTTCCGAGGGAAACACCATATATTTT. The genes are TRBV2 and TRBJ1-3, with D unresolved. The CDR3 runs 16 residues. V was clipped by 2 bases and J by 4 bases, with 15 bases between them. CDR1 is SNHLY, CDR2 FYNNEI, per germline.